The sample holds a few counts of the clone carrying this T cell receptor (beta chain). Original handling: Estimated nucleated cell counts came from reference gene primer amplification. Profiled with immunoSEQ multiplex PCR; TCRdb holds only in-frame clones, not every one. V and J calls and clone size are as listed in that table; D and trimming were resolved from the DNA. The sample has fewer than 200,000 clones, 70% to 85% seen once. The entry originates in a study of blood T cell repertoires in COVID-19. Study background: There were acute and convalescent COVID-19 samples, and they came from the United States, Italy and Spain. Nucleic acid was either cDNA or gDNA, and it came from T cells, B-cell-depleted T cells, or PBMCs.

V shed 5 bases and J shed 4 bases, with 6 bases lying between them. This CDR3 is built from 12 residues. CDR1 is PRHDT, CDR2 FYEKMQ, per germline (reference sequence). The genes are TRBV13 and TRBJ1-3; D is undetermined. The source is a man aged 60 to 75 who had recovered from COVID-19. The specimen sequenced was peripheral blood. For the CDR3, the DNA is TGTGCCAGCAGCGCCACAGGAAACACCATATATTTT. Its protein product is CASSATGNTIYF.